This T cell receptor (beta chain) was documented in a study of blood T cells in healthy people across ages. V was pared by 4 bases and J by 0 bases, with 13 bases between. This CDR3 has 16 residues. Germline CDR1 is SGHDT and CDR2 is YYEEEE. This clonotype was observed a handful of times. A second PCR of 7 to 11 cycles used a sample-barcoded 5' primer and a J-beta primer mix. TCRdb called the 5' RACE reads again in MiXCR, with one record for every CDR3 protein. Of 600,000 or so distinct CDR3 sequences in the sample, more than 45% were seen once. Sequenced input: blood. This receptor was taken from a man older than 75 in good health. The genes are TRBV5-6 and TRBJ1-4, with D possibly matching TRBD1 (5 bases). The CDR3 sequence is CASSAGRPATNEKLFF. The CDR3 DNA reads TGTGCCAGCAGCGCAGGGCGCCCGGCAACTAATGAAAAACTGTTTTTT.